The clone carrying this T cell receptor beta chain was detected a few times. Antigen: not known. Sample-barcoded 5' priming and a J-beta primer mix drove a second PCR of roughly 7 to 11 cycles. TCRdb re-called the 5' RACE reads through MiXCR, storing one row per CDR3 protein. The sample has just over 800,000 distinct CDR3 sequences; around 62% are singletons. The data are from a study of blood T cells in healthy people across ages. Broader study findings: Naive and antigen-experienced cells could not be conclusively compared, given unsorted PBMCs.

Per germline, CDR1 SGHRS and CDR2 YFSETQ. Trimming stripped 0 bases from V and 0 bases from J, with 6 bases between. The length of the CDR3 is 14 residues. The source material was blood. The J gene is TRBJ2-5, the V gene TRBV5-1; perhaps TRBD1 as D (6 bases). The receptor was derived from a man aged 25 to 40 in good health. As DNA, the CDR3 is TGCGCCAGCAGCTTGGGGGACAACCAAGAGACCCAGTACTTC. This codes for CASSLGDNQETQYF.